This T cell receptor beta chain was documented in a study of CD4 T cells in relation to SARS-CoV-2 and coronaviruses. Study-level background: After nine to eleven days of antigen culture, PBMC TCR beta CDR3s were sequenced. Study-wide points: No crossreactivity against non-spike viral proteins was tested here.

Regarding this clone: No antigen is known for it.

Method: immunoSEQ multiplex PCR; TCRdb's copy keeps in-frame clones and lacks some. The sample shows 41,000 or so clones, 82% of them seen only once. V shed 0 bases, J shed 7 bases, and the junction held 9 bases outside the gene matches. Germline CDR1 reads LGHDT; CDR2 reads YNNKEL (reference sequence). The CDR3 is made up of 16 amino acids. The V gene is TRBV3-1 (or the pseudogene TRBV3-2), the J gene TRBJ2-3, with 8 bases aligning to TRBD2. The source material was naive CD4+ T cells from PBMCs, cultured in vitro. Subset indicated: naive CD4+ T cells isolated by negative enrichment. The TCR sequence derives from an adult with COVID-19. CDR3 in amino acids: CASSQEPQREKNTQYF. In DNA form, the CDR3 reads TGTGCCAGCAGCCAAGAGCCCCAGCGGGAGAAAAATACGCAGTATTTT.